This is a list of T cell receptor beta chains from one sample in a study of shared T cell receptors in the human thymus. Profiled with immunoSEQ multiplex PCR; TCRdb holds only in-frame clones, not every one. The sample holds hundreds of thousands of clones; about 87% are singletons and the top ten take 0.0094%. The same data also contributed to another study, on human thymus T cells.

The sample comprised thymocytes. These receptors were obtained from a boy under two years old with a congenital heart defect. Both conserved end residues are part of each CDR3. The order of the fields is D gene, clone size, J gene, V gene, CDR3 protein, CDR3 DNA. D genes are given only for firm matches. Clone size is shown for a subset of rows, as once, few, many or a class of expanded clone.

-	-	TRBJ2-1	TRBV6-5	CASSYLKKSSYNEQFF	TGTGCCAGCAGTTACTTGAAAAAGAGCTCCTACAATGAGCAGTTCTTC
TRBD2	few	TRBJ2-7	TRBV7-2	CASSSPLAGSYEQYF	TGTGCCAGCAGCTCCCCACTAGCGGGATCCTACGAGCAGTACTTC
-	-	TRBJ2-5	TRBV6-5	CASTSIGGDGTQYF	TGTGCCAGTACCTCAATCGGCGGAGACGGGACCCAGTACTTC
-	-	TRBJ1-5	TRBV5-5	CASSFGNPSNQPQHF	TGTGCCAGCAGCTTTGGCAACCCAAGCAATCAGCCCCAGCATTTT
-	-	TRBJ1-2	TRBV14	CASSPRTVGGYTF	TGTGCCAGCAGTCCTAGGACAGTCGGTGGCTACACCTTC
TRBD1	-	TRBJ1-4	TRBV19	CASSIGTANEKLFF	TGTGCCAGTAGTATCGGGACAGCTAATGAAAAACTGTTTTTT
-	-	TRBJ1-6	TRBV11-2	CASSLAPRGNSPLHF	TGTGCCAGCAGCTTAGCTCCAAGAGGCAATTCACCCCTCCACTTT
TRBD1	-	TRBJ1-2	TRBV30	CAWSPPPDRRADYGYTF	TGTGCCTGGAGTCCACCCCCGGACAGGAGAGCTGACTATGGCTACACCTTC
-	-	TRBJ2-1	TRBV27	CASSSLSWGEGYNEQFF	TGTGCCAGCAGTTCCCTATCGTGGGGCGAAGGCTACAATGAGCAGTTCTTC
TRBD2	once	TRBJ2-2	TRBV7-2	CASSFRLAGDNHTGELFF	TGTGCCAGCAGCTTTAGACTAGCGGGGGACAATCACACCGGGGAGCTGTTTTTT
TRBD2	-	TRBJ2-2	TRBV9	CATSRRGDYTGELFF	TGTGCCACCTCACGGCGGGGGGACTACACCGGGGAGCTGTTTTTT
-	-	TRBJ1-2	TRBV19	CASRHTGIGPIYGYTF	TGTGCCAGTAGGCACACCGGGATAGGCCCCATCTATGGCTACACCTTC
-	-	TRBJ2-3	TRBV5-1	CASSLEKNREGPDTQYF	TGCGCCAGCAGCTTGGAGAAAAACAGGGAAGGACCAGATACGCAGTATTTT
-	-	TRBJ2-7	TRBV11-2	CASSLAVSDEQYF	TGTGCCAGCAGCTTAGCGGTTTCGGACGAGCAGTACTTC
-	-	TRBJ2-1	TRBV28	CASSHPIRGKNEQFF	TGTGCCAGCAGTCACCCCATCAGGGGAAAAAATGAGCAGTTCTTC
TRBD1	-	TRBJ1-2	TRBV6-5	CASRQPTGGEYGYTF	TGTGCCAGCAGACAACCGACAGGGGGCGAGTATGGCTACACCTTC
-	few	TRBJ2-1	TRBV4-1	CASSQGTTSYNEQFF	TGCGCCAGCAGCCAAGGAACCACTAGCTACAATGAGCAGTTCTTC
TRBD1	-	TRBJ2-7	TRBV7-2	CASSLRDRVSYEQYF	TGTGCCAGCAGCCTCCGGGACAGGGTTTCCTACGAGCAGTACTTC
TRBD2	-	TRBJ2-1	TRBV14	CASSQQSRGGRAQRFF	TGTGCCAGCAGCCAACAATCTCGGGGGGGGAGGGCCCAGCGGTTCTTC
TRBD1	-	TRBJ1-2	TRBV28	CASRPGQGALYGYTF	TGTGCCAGCAGGCCGGGACAGGGGGCCCTCTATGGCTACACCTTC
TRBD2	-	TRBJ2-1	TRBV19	CASRVGSGGNEQFF	TGTGCCAGTCGGGTGGGGTCCGGGGGGAATGAGCAGTTCTTC
TRBD1	-	TRBJ2-4	TRBV2	CASKGQGIRLAKNIQYF	TGTGCCAGCAAGGGACAGGGGATCCGACTAGCCAAAAACATTCAGTACTTC
TRBD2	-	TRBJ2-5	TRBV9	CASSVGLVPETQYF	TGTGCCAGCAGCGTTGGACTAGTGCCAGAGACCCAGTACTTC
-	-	TRBJ1-2	TRBV27	CASRNWGGLGGYTF	TGTGCCAGCAGGAATTGGGGGGGGCTGGGAGGCTACACCTTC
TRBD1	once	TRBJ1-5	TRBV28	CASSSRDRRANQPQHF	TGTGCCAGCAGTTCTCGGGACAGGCGGGCCAATCAGCCCCAGCATTTT
-	-	TRBJ1-5	TRBV7-2	CASSFNSNQPQHF	TGTGCCAGCAGCTTCAATAGCAATCAGCCCCAGCATTTT
-	-	TRBJ2-4	TRBV5-6	CASSRGTILAKNIQYF	TGTGCCAGCAGCCGGGGGACCATCCTAGCCAAAAACATTCAGTACTTC
-	-	TRBJ1-2	TRBV18	CASSSDRSSYGYTF	TGTGCCAGCTCAAGCGACAGAAGTAGCTATGGCTACACCTTC
-	-	TRBJ1-2	TRBV5-3	CARGQVGYTF	TGTGCCAGAGGCCAGGTTGGCTACACCTTC